This T cell receptor (beta chain) was captured in a study of blood T cell repertoires in COVID-19. Patients from Seattle were sampled longitudinally, starting during active infection. The CDR3 has 13 residues. Germline loops: CDR1 SGHTA, CDR2 FQGNSA. V lost 3 bases to trimming and J lost 4 bases, with 6 bases between them. Data came from immunoSEQ multiplex PCR; TCRdb stores just in-frame clones and leaves some out. The repertoire has a few hundred thousand clones, under 90% of them found once; the top ten carry 2.9%. This TCR was sampled from a woman aged 25 to 39 with COVID-19, enrolled during active disease. Sequenced sample: peripheral blood. This chain connects TRBV7-2 to TRBJ1-4; D unclear. The CDR3 nucleotides read TGTGCCAGCAGCTTCCCCGGTAATGAAAAACTGTTTTTT. As protein: CASSFPGNEKLFF.